Below, 2 T cell receptor beta chains from the same sample are listed, as sequenced in a study of blood T cells in healthy people across ages. A second PCR of 7 to 11 cycles used a sample-barcoded 5' primer and a J-beta primer mix. TCRdb ran MiXCR on the 5' RACE reads and lists one entry per CDR3 protein. The sample gives 550,000 to 750,000 distinct CDR3 sequences, approximately 21% of which show up once; 3.5% to 4% is in the top ten. Sequencing was done on a sample of blood. The receptors originated from a man in his 70s in good health.

The chain combines TRBV19 with TRBJ2-1; the D gene could be TRBD1 or TRBD2 (5 bases each). The germline V gene encodes CDR1 LNHDA and CDR2 SQIVND (reference sequence). The CDR3 is 14 amino acids. V was clipped by 5 bases and J by 5 bases, with 13 bases between them. The CDR3 DNA reads as TGTGCCAGTAGTCTCCGGGACGGAGACAATGAGCAGTTCTTC. Translation gives CASSLRDGDNEQFF.

The rearrangement uses TRBV20-1 and TRBJ2-4; 11 bases are a match to TRBD1. With V trimmed by 6 bases and J by 7 bases, 5 bases remained unmatched. Germline V lookup: CDR1 DFQATT, CDR2 SNEGSKA (reference sequence). The CDR3 is made up of 13 amino acids. Here the CDR3 reads CSAPDRGPNIQYF. The CDR3 DNA follows: TGCAGTGCCCCGGACAGGGGGCCCAACATTCAGTACTTC.